This TCR beta chain was recorded in a study of OX40 agonist ivuxolimab in advanced cancers. Study-level information: Ivuxolimab is a fully human IgG2 antibody that activates OX40 (CD134).

Method: immunoSEQ multiplex PCR; TCRdb's copy keeps in-frame clones and lacks some. The sample includes 29,000 or so clones, approximately 90% of them seen just once. CDR3 length equals 13 residues. Germline V gene data show CDR1 as MDHEN and CDR2 as SYDVKM. V gave up 4 bases and J gave up 8 bases; unmatched junction bases: 3. This clone was detected once. The material was CD4+ or CD8+ T cells sorted from blood, obtained in a trial of the OX40 agonist ivuxolimab. This sequence originates from an adult with an advanced solid tumor such as melanoma, head and neck, liver or kidney cancer. The J gene is TRBJ1-4, the V gene TRBV28; 8 bases are shared with TRBD1. The CDR3 protein is CASSYRGGEKLFF. DNA for the CDR3: TGTGCCAGCAGTTACAGGGGGGGGGAAAAACTGTTTTTT.